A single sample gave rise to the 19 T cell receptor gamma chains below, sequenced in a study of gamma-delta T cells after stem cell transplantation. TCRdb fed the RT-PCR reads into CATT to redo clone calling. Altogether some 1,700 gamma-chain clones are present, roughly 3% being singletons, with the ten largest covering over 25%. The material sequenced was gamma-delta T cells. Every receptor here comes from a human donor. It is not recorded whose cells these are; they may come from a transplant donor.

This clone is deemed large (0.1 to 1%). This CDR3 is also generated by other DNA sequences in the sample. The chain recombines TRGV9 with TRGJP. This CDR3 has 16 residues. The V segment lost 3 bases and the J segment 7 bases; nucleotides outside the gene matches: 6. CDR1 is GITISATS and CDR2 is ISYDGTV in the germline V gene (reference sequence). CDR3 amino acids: CALWELTELGKKIKVF. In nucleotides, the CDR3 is TGTGCCTTGTGGGAGCTCACCGAGTTGGGCAAAAAAATCAAGGTATTT.

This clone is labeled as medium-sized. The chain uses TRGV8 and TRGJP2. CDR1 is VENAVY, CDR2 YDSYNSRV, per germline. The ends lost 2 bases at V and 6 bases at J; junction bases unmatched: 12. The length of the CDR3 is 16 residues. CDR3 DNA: TGTGCCACCTGGGATAAGGCCCTTTGGGGTGATTGGATCAAGACGTTT. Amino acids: CATWDKALWGDWIKTF.

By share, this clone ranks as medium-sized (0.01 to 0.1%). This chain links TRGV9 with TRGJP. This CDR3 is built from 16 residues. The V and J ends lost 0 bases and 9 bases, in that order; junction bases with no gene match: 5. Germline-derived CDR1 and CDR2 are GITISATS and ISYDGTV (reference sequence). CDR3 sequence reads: CALWEVHPLGKKIKVF. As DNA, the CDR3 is TGTGCCTTGTGGGAGGTGCATCCGTTGGGCAAAAAAATCAAGGTATTT.

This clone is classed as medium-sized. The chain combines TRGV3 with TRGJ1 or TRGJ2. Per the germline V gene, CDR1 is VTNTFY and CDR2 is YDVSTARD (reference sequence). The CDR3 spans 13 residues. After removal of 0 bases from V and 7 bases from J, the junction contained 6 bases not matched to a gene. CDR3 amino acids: CATWDRPRYKKLF. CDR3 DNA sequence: TGTGCCACCTGGGACAGGCCGAGATATAAGAAACTCTTT.

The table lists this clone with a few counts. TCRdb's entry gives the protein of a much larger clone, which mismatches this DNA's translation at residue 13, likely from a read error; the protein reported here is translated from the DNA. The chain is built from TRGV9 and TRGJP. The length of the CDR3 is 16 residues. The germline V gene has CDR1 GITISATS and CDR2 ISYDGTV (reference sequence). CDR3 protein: CALWAIGELGKKTKVF. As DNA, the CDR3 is TGTGCCTTGTGGGCGATAGGAGAGTTGGGCAAAAAAACCAAGGTATTT.

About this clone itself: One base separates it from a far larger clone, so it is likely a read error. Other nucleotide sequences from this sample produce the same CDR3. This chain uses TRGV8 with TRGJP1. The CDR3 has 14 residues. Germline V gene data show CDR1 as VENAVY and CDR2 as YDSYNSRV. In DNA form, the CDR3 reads TGTGCCACCTGGGATTATACCACTGGCTGGTTCAAGATATTT. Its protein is CATWDYTTGWFKIF.

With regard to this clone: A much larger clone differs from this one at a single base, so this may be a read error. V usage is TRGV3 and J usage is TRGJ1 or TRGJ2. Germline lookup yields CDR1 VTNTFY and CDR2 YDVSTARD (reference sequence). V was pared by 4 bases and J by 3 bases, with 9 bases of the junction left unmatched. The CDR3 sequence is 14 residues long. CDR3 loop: CATWDNRGYYKKLF. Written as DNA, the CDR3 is TGTGCCACCTGGGATAATCGCGGTTATTATAAGAAACTCTTT.

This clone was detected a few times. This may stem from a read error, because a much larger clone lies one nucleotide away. Here the CDR3 reads CATCVGWFKVF. The CDR3 DNA is TGTGCCACCTGTGTGGGTTGGTTCAAGGTATTT. The chain combines TRGV8 with TRGJP1. The J call is in doubt because the DNA end fits TRGJP better. The CDR3 spans 11 residues. Germline CDR1 VENAVY, CDR2 YDSYNSRV.

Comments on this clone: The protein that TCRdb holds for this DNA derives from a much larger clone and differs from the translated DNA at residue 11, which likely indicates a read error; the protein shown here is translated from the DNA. Written as DNA, the CDR3 is TGTGCCACCTGGGACCCAAATCTGAGCTGGTCCAAGATATTT. Its protein product is CATWDPNLSWSKIF. The chain combines TRGV5 with TRGJP1. Germline V gene data show CDR1 as VINAFY and CDR2 as YDVSNSKD. CDR3 length: 14 residues.

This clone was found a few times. CDR3 sequence: CALWELLRELGKKIKVF. The CDR3 DNA is TGTGCCTTGTGGGAGTTGCTGAGGGAGTTGGGCAAAAAAATCAAGGTATTT. The gene calls are TRGV9 and TRGJP. Trimming removed 3 bases from V and 7 bases from J; junction bases left unmatched: 9. Germline assignment: CDR1 GITISATS and CDR2 ISYDGTV (reference sequence). CDR3 length: 17 amino acids.

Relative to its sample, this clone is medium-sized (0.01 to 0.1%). Here the CDR3 DNA reads TGTGCCACCTGGGATGGACTTTCGAATTATTATAAGAAACTCTTT. It translates to CATWDGLSNYYKKLF. The J gene is TRGJ1 or TRGJ2, the V gene TRGV4. This CDR3 has 15 amino acids. With V trimmed by 1 base and J by 0 bases, 6 bases remained unmatched. Germline CDR1 reads EGSTGY; CDR2 reads YDSYTSSV.

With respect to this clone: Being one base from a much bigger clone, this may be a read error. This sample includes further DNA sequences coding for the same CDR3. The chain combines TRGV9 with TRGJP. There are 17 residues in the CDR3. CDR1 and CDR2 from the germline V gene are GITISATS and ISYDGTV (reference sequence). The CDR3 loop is CALWEVTQELGKKIKVF. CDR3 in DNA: TGTGCCTTGTGGGAGGTCACACAAGAATTGGGCAAAAAAATCAAGGTATTT.

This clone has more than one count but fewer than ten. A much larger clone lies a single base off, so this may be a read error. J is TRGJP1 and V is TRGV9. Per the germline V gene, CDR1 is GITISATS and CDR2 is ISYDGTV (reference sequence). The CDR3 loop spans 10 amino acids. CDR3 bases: TGTGCCTCGTGGGCAAGGTTCAAGATATTT. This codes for CASWARFKIF.

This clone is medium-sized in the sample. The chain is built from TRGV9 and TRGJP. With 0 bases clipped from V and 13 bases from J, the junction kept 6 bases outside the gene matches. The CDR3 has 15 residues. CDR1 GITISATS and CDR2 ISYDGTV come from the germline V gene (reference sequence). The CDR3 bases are TGTGCCTTGTGGGAGGTGCAATCTGGCAAAAAAATCAAGGTATTT. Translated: CALWEVQSGKKIKVF.

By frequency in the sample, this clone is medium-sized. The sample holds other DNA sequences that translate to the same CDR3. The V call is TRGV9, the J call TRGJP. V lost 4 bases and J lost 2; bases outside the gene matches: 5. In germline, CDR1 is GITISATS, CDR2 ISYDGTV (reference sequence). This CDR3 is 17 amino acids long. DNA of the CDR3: TGTGCCTTGTGGGACCACAGGCAAGAGTTGGGCAAAAAAATCAAGGTATTT. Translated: CALWDHRQELGKKIKVF.

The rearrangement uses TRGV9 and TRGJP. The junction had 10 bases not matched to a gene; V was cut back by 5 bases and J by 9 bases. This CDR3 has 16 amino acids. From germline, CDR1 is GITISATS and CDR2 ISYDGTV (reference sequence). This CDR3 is CALWGTLGLGKKIKVF. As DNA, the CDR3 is TGTGCCTTGTGGGGGACTTTGGGGTTGGGCAAAAAAATCAAGGTATTT.

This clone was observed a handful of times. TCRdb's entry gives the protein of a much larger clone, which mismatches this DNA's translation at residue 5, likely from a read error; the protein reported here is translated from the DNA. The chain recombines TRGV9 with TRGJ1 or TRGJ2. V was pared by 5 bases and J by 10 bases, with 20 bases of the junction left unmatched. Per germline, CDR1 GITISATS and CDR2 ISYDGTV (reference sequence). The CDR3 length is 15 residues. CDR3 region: CALWGATISPGKKLF. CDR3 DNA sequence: TGTGCCTTGTGGGGGGCGACTATTTCCCCAGGAAAGAAACTCTTT.

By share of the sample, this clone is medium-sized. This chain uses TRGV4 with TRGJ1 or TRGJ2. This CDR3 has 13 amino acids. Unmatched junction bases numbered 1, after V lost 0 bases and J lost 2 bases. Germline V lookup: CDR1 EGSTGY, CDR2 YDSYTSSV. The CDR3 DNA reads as TGTGCCACCTGGGATGGGGATTATTATAAGAAACTCTTT. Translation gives CATWDGDYYKKLF.

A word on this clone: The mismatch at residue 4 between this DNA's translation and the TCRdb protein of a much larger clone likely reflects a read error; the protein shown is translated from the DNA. CDR3 in DNA: TGTGCCTTGCGGGAGGACGTGAATTATTATAAGAAACTCTTT. This encodes CALREDVNYYKKLF. The chain recombines TRGV9 with TRGJ1 or TRGJ2. The germline gives CDR1 GITISATS, CDR2 ISYDGTV (reference sequence). This CDR3 is 14 amino acids long.